This T cell receptor (beta chain) came from a study of CD8 T cells in Susac syndrome. V was pared by 0 bases and J by 5 bases, with 10 bases between. There are 13 residues in the CDR3. CDR1 GTSNPN and CDR2 SVGIG come from the germline V gene (reference sequence). With random hexamers, reverse transcription was performed on roughly 0.45 to 1 ug of RNA. Amplification of TCR beta CDR3 across 54 Vbeta and 13 Jbeta was performed with immunoSEQ multiplex PCR. TCRdb used MiXCR to reprocess the immunoSEQ multiplex PCR reads, holding one entry per CDR3 protein. The profile shows about 140,000 distinct CDR3 sequences, about 95% of them singletons.

Sequenced material: CD4+ T cells from PBMCs. The chain employs TRBV30 and TRBJ1-2; weak D call: TRBD1 (5 bases). The receptor comes from a human donor with Susac syndrome. DNA for the CDR3: TGTGCCTGGAGTGTCTCAGGGTTATATGGCTACACCTTC. It specifies CAWSVSGLYGYTF.